This T cell receptor beta chain was obtained from a study of cytomegalovirus exposure and HLA in healthy donors. Study findings and constraints: Among TCR sequences, most were rare, though some public TCRs appeared in many donors.

The method was immunoSEQ multiplex PCR; TCRdb's version includes in-frame clones alone and lacks a portion of them. The profile shows about 310,000 clones, nearly 90% of them singletons. Losses at the gene ends were 4 bases for V and 5 bases for J; bases not matched to a gene: 5. The CDR3 totals 16 residues. From germline, CDR1 is MNHEY and CDR2 SVGAGI. Comments on this clone: Antigen: not known.

This TCR came from a man aged 30 to 45 in good health and CMV-seronegative. The V call is TRBV6-5, the J call TRBJ2-1; 13 bases map to TRBD2. The sequencing input was PBMCs. CDR3 DNA: TGTGCCAGCAGTTCGATGACTAGCGGGGGGAACAATGAGCAGTTCTTC. Translated, it gives CASSSMTSGGNNEQFF.